Listed below are T cell receptor beta chains from one sample, sequenced in a study of blood T cell repertoires in COVID-19. Assay: immunoSEQ multiplex PCR; the TCRdb copy retains only in-frame clones and omits some. Of roughly 56,000 clones in the sample, about 89% were seen once. Sequenced sample: peripheral blood. The receptor set was obtained from a human donor in a cohort sampled during active COVID-19. Both conserved end residues are part of each CDR3. Fields, in order: clone size, D gene, V gene, J gene, CDR3 DNA, CDR3 protein. A D gene is named only where the DNA matches it firmly. Not every row has a clone size; where given, it reads once, few, many or a size class.

-	-	TRBV19	TRBJ1-1	TGTGCCAGTAGTAGCGCCGAAACCGAAGCTTTCTTT	CASSSAETEAFF
few	TRBD1	TRBV7-8	TRBJ1-2	TGTGCCAGCAGCAAACAGGGGTTAAACTATGGCTACACCTTC	CASSKQGLNYGYTF
once	-	TRBV3-1/TRBV3-2	TRBJ2-7	TGTGCCAGCAGCCGCGGAGGCTACGAGCAGTACTTC	CASSRGGYEQYF
-	TRBD1	TRBV7-2	TRBJ1-2	TGTGCCAGCAGCCCCAATGGAGAGGGGGCACGGGGGGGCTACACCTTC	CASSPNGEGARGGYTF
once	TRBD2	TRBV10-3	TRBJ2-1	TGTGCCATCAGTGAGTCGACTAGCGGCCAAAGGTACAATGAGCAGTTCTTC	CAISESTSGQRYNEQFF
-	-	TRBV27	TRBJ2-3	TGTGCCAGCAGTCTACAGGGCGTAGTCGGCGCAGATACGCAGTATTTT	CASSLQGVVGADTQYF
-	TRBD1	TRBV7-9	TRBJ2-1	TGTGCCAGCAGCTTCCAGGGGGCCAATGAGCAGTTCTTC	CASSFQGANEQFF
-	-	TRBV12-3/TRBV12-4	TRBJ2-3	TGTGCCAGCACCCAAAGGAGTCTTGGTTCGCAGTATTTT	CASTQRSLGSQYF
-	TRBD1	TRBV18	TRBJ1-2	TGTGCCAGCTCACCACTGCGACAGGGAGACTATGGCTACACCTTC	CASSPLRQGDYGYTF
-	TRBD1	TRBV7-9	TRBJ2-6	TGTGCCAGCAGAGCCCGACAGGGGTCGTCCGTCTCTGGGGCCAACGTCCTGACTTTC	CASRARQGSSVSGANVLTF
once	TRBD2	TRBV9	TRBJ2-1	TGTGCCAGCAGCCCGAGCCGGGGCGGGAGGAATGAGCAGTTCTTC	CASSPSRGGRNEQFF
-	TRBD1	TRBV5-4	TRBJ1-3	TGTGCCAGCAGCTACGCCGGGACAGGGGCTGGAAACACCATATATTTT	CASSYAGTGAGNTIYF
-	TRBD2	TRBV5-1	TRBJ2-5	TGCGCCAGCAGCGTTGCTAGCGGGGGGGCCGGAGAGACCCAGTACTTC	CASSVASGGAGETQYF
-	-	TRBV7-9	TRBJ1-3	TGTGCCAGCAGCTCGGGGGACCTACAACTCCCTGGAAACACCATATATTTT	CASSSGDLQLPGNTIYF
-	-	TRBV29-1	TRBJ1-6	TGCAGCGTTGCGCTTCCGGGATCCCGATTTTTTAATTCACCCCTCCACTTT	CSVALPGSRFFNSPLHF
-	-	TRBV12-3/TRBV12-4	TRBJ1-2	TGTGCCAGCAGTTTAGTGGGGAGGTATGGCTACACCTTC	CASSLVGRYGYTF
-	TRBD1	TRBV25-1	TRBJ2-7	TGTGCCAGCAGCCCGGGGAACAGGGGGCAAAACGAGCAGTACTTC	CASSPGNRGQNEQYF
-	-	TRBV28	TRBJ2-5	TGTGCCAGCAGTCTCGGGACAAAAGAGACCCAGTACTTC	CASSLGTKETQYF
few	TRBD2	TRBV5-8	TRBJ2-1	TGTGCCAGCAGCACGGGACAGCAGACTAGCGGGGGTTCTTACAATGAGCAGTTCTTC	CASSTGQQTSGGSYNEQFF
-	-	TRBV5-6	TRBJ2-2	TGTGCCAGCAGCTTTCTAGGAAAGAACACCGGGGAGCTGTTTTTT	CASSFLGKNTGELFF
once	-	TRBV7-9	TRBJ2-4	TGTGCCAGCAGCTCCCCAGGGGGGCAAAACATTCAGTACTTC	CASSSPGGQNIQYF
-	-	TRBV4-3	TRBJ1-4	TGCGCCAGCAGCCAAGACAGGAATCGTGGGGGGAATGAAAAACTGTTTTTT	CASSQDRNRGGNEKLFF
-	TRBD2	TRBV11-2	TRBJ2-1	TGTGCCAGCAGCTTTTTAGGACTAGCGGGGAACAATGAGCAGTTCTTC	CASSFLGLAGNNEQFF
-	-	TRBV28	TRBJ1-5	TGTGCCAGCAGCAGTTATCAGCCCCAGCATTTT	CASSSYQPQHF
-	TRBD1	TRBV5-4	TRBJ1-2	TGTGCCAGCAGCCCCCCCGGGACAGGGATGAGGGGTGGAGGCTACACCTTC	CASSPPGTGMRGGGYTF
-	TRBD2	TRBV5-1	TRBJ2-3	TGCGCCAGCAGCTTGGGGACTAGCGGGGGGCTTAGCACAGATACGCAGTATTTT	CASSLGTSGGLSTDTQYF
once	-	TRBV19	TRBJ2-7	TGTGCCAGTAGTACCATGGCCGAGCAGTACTTC	CASSTMAEQYF
-	-	TRBV7-9	TRBJ2-7	TGTGCCAGCACATTGGGACGGGGGGCCTTTCCCTACGAGCAGTACTTC	CASTLGRGAFPYEQYF
-	TRBD1	TRBV11-3	TRBJ2-3	TGTGCCAGCAGCTTAGATGGTGCCAGGGGGCCTGGAGATACGCAGTATTTT	CASSLDGARGPGDTQYF
-	TRBD1	TRBV10-2	TRBJ1-6	TGCGCCAGCAGCCTGGACAGGGGAACGAATTCACCCCTCCACTTT	CASSLDRGTNSPLHF
-	-	TRBV7-9	TRBJ2-4	TGTGCCAGCAGCTTAGATTTCGGGGTTTTAGCCAAAAACATTCAGTACTTC	CASSLDFGVLAKNIQYF
few	-	TRBV5-4	TRBJ1-2	TGTGCCAGCAGCTTGGCCTCCGTGGAGGGCTATGGCTACACCTTC	CASSLASVEGYGYTF
-	-	TRBV19	TRBJ1-4	TGTGCCAGTAGTATAGGGACACTCCGAGGTGAAAAACTGTTTTTT	CASSIGTLRGEKLFF
-	-	TRBV28	TRBJ1-1	TGTGCCAGCAGCCTCAGGTACATGAACACTGAAGCTTTCTTT	CASSLRYMNTEAFF
-	-	TRBV11-2	TRBJ2-7	TGTGCCAGCAGCCCGACAGCGTACGAGCAGTACTTC	CASSPTAYEQYF
-	TRBD2	TRBV5-4	TRBJ2-7	TGTGCCAGCAGCCCGGGGGGTGACCCCCGTCCCTACTTC	CASSPGGDPRPYF
-	TRBD1	TRBV12-5	TRBJ2-2	TGTGCTAGTGGTTTCCTCGAAGGGTGGGACAGAGGCACCGGGGAGCTGTTTTTT	CASGFLEGWDRGTGELFF
-	-	TRBV5-4	TRBJ1-4	TGTGCCAGCAGCCAGGACTGGGGTAATGAAAAACTGTTTTTT	CASSQDWGNEKLFF
-	TRBD1	TRBV6-6	TRBJ1-3	TGTGCCAGCAGTTTGACAGGGTTTGGAAACACCATATATTTT	CASSLTGFGNTIYF
-	-	TRBV7-2	TRBJ1-5	TGTGCCAGCAGCCTAGCAGGGGCCCTTCGTCAGCCCCAGCATTTT	CASSLAGALRQPQHF
-	-	TRBV7-9	TRBJ2-1	TGTGCCATCCCCCCGGGTATCTCCTACAATGAGCAGTTCTTC	CAIPPGISYNEQFF
-	-	TRBV2	TRBJ1-1	TGTGCCAGCAGTGAAAGGACAGCGAACACTGAAGCTTTCTTT	CASSERTANTEAFF
-	TRBD1	TRBV3-1/TRBV3-2	TRBJ2-6	TGTGCCAGCAGCCAAGGTGGACAGGGCTGGGCCAACGTCCTGACTTTC	CASSQGGQGWANVLTF
-	-	TRBV7-2	TRBJ2-7	TGTGCCAGCAGCTTCCGGCTAGGCGACGAGCAGTACTTC	CASSFRLGDEQYF
-	TRBD2	TRBV29-1	TRBJ2-1	TGCAGCGTTGGCGGGGGGGCGGGCAATGAGCAGTTCTTC	CSVGGGAGNEQFF
few	-	TRBV5-1	TRBJ2-7	TGCGCCAGCAGCTTGGCGCCCGGGACCTACGAGCAGTACTTC	CASSLAPGTYEQYF